This T cell receptor (beta chain) originates from a study of Ad26.COV2.S vaccination and SARS-CoV-2 variants (dated by TCRdb to the early 2020s). For the study in its entirety: Vaccine-arm donors came from COV1001, a multicentre, randomized, double-blind, placebo-controlled phase I-IIa trial of Ad26.COV2.S in healthy adults. Dosing of Ad26.COV2.S was intramuscular, at either 5x10^10 or 1x10^11 viral particles, delivered as one shot or as two shots spaced 56 days apart. TCRbeta repertoire sequencing was used to assess the specificity and breadth of SARS-CoV-2-reactive T cell receptors after Ad26.COV2.S vaccination. A total of 32 samples were included in the TCR-sequenced set, comprising roughly 19 Ad26.COV2.S vaccine recipients, 5 placebo recipients and 8 SARS-CoV-2 convalescent individuals. Trial participants were randomized into five groups of five, in which low-dose or high-dose Ad26.COV2.S was given once or twice, or placebo was given on both occasions. Investigators remained blinded to trial group allocation during experiments and outcome assessment.

The germline V gene yields SQVTM for CDR1 and ANQGSEA for CDR2. The CDR3 runs 12 amino acids, cysteine and phenylalanine included. Only the CDR3 region is kept as DNA, spanning 36 bases read in frame from base 1. V is pared back by 2 bases and J by 8 bases, with 12 bases lying between the germline termini. The immunoSEQ Assay was the method used to sequence TCRbeta CDR3 regions. After extraction, genomic DNA underwent amplification by bias-controlled multiplex PCR, followed by high-throughput sequencing. On the study's bioinformatics: To quantify the absolute abundance of every unique TCRbeta CDR3 region, sequences were collapsed and filtered. T cell fraction was estimated by normalizing TCRbeta template counts to usable DNA, which was measured by amplifying reference genes present in all nucleated cells. Repertoire TCRs were annotated as SARS-CoV-2-specific when V gene, CDR3 amino acid sequence and J gene were exactly matched to a known reactive TCR set. MIRA supplied the reference SARS-CoV-2 TCR set, which was filtered for enrichment in COVID-19-positive ImmuneCODE repertoires so that public or cross-reactive TCRs were removed. Using the MIRA antigens, annotated TCRs were further analysed by specific ORF or by position within an ORF. Depth was the summed frequency of annotated unique rearrangements, while breadth was defined as annotated unique rearrangements over total unique productive rearrangements. TCR breadth was compared between groups using two-sided Wilcoxon rank-sum tests. Entries here come from immuneACCESS through TCRdb and include only in-frame sequences with V and J called. Some clones fail to appear in such tables; in the studies checked, an unresolved V gene covers under half of the shortfall, and the cause of the remainder is unknown. V and J calls and clone size come straight from that table; D and trimming were deduced from the DNA. Present in this sample are about 350,000 clones, around nine tenths of which were seen just once. The top ten constitute around 3.7% of the sample.

To note about this clone: Its antigen is currently not known. Base qualities were left out, and no much larger clone turns up one base away.

Results the study describes overall, beyond this receptor: The authors noted that total T cell responses may have been underestimated by the TCR breadth and depth analyses. Comparing responses between vaccine doses or regimens was not something the study was powered to do. Vaccine and placebo recipients had comparable non-spike TCR breadth, which fits with the vaccine containing only spike. Substantial breadth of spike-specific CD8+ and CD4+ T cell responses was reported after vaccination. Ad26.COV2.S recipients had higher spike-specific TCR breadth than placebo recipients (P = 0.0014).

The treatment or condition label for this specimen denotes: 15 to 20 received Ad26.COV2.S at low or high dose, single or two shots; roughly 5 received placebo; per-sample allocation not given. Repertoires of vaccine and placebo recipients were sequenced from samples taken on day 63 after the first injection. Cohort 1b enrolled some 25 adults aged 18-55 years at a single site in Boston, USA, between 29 July and 7 August 2020. As a vaccine, Ad26.COV2.S was a replication-incompetent adenovirus type 26 vector that expressed a prefusion-stabilized SARS-CoV-2 spike protein derived from the original Wuhan strain.

The chain is made from TRBV29-1 and TRBJ1-2; no D segment can be confidently identified. The TCR originated in a person between 18 and 65 years old who received the Ad26.COV2.S COVID-19 vaccine or a placebo. The sample in question was peripheral blood, obtained in a trial of Ad26.COV2.S vaccine versus placebo. This receptor has the CDR3 CSVEPRTGGYTF. At the DNA level, the sequence is TGCAGCGTTGAACCTCGAACGGGCGGCTACACCTTC.